The next 6 T cell receptor beta chains were all read from a single sample in a study of T cells in women clearing cervical HPV infection. Only in-frame clones appear in the TCRdb table, and some are missing; sequencing was by immunoSEQ multiplex PCR. This table lists some 23,000 clones. The sample comprised blood buffy coat. All receptors derive from a woman between 18 and 69 years old with a cervical HPV16 infection that either progressed to CIN3+ or cleared (not recorded which).

For this clone: The sequenced fragment ends 3 residues before the CDR3 boundary, so the rest is inferred from the germline J gene. This chain joins TRBV5-1 and TRBJ2-2; 8 bases match TRBD1. CDR1 and CDR2 from the germline V gene are SGHRS and YFSETQ. There are 14 residues in the CDR3. After removal of 5 bases from V and 9 bases from J, the junction contained 9 bases not matched to a gene. The CDR3 reads CASSTGTGLRELFF. The sequenced part of the CDR3 DNA is TGCGCCAGCAGTACCGGGACAGGCCTAAGGGAG.

Note on this clone: The read halts 3 residues ahead of the CDR3 end, with the missing end drawn from the germline J gene. The chain has TRBV20-1 and TRBJ2-1; 11 nucleotides agree with TRBD2. Germline lookup yields CDR1 DFQATT and CDR2 SNEGSKA (reference sequence). The junction had 12 bases not matched to a gene; V was cut back by 5 bases and J by 0 bases. The CDR3 totals 18 residues. CDR3 DNA (partial): TGCAGTGCTGGACAAACTAGCGGGAGCTTCAGCTCCTACAATGAG. This sequence encodes CSAGQTSGSFSSYNE. In full, the CDR3 reads CSAGQTSGSFSSYNEQFF.

A word on this clone: The read ends 3 residues shy of where the CDR3 ends; the end is completed using the germline J gene. The V gene is TRBV30, the J gene TRBJ2-1; the match to TRBD1 covers 9 bases. The CDR3 loop spans 11 amino acids. Germline CDR1 and CDR2: GTSNPN and SVGIG (reference sequence). The V segment lost 5 bases and the J segment 7 bases; nucleotides outside the gene matches: 0. The sequenced CDR3 bases are TGTGCCTGGGACAGGGGGAATGAG. It yields the protein CAWDRGNE. The CDR3 in its entirety is CAWDRGNEQFF. The full variable domain, completed using reference TRBV30 and TRBJ2-1, is SQTIHQWPATLVQPVGSPLSLECTVEGTSNPNLYWYRQAAGRGLQLLFYSVGIGQISSEVPQNLSASRPQDRQFILSSKKLLLSDSGFYLCAWDRGNEQFFGPGTRLTVL.

As to this clone: The CDR3 goes on 3 residues after the read ends, and that part is filled in from the germline J gene. This chain links TRBV7-9 with TRBJ2-7; D may be TRBD1 (5 bases). The ends were cut back, 6 bases at V and 0 bases at J, with 12 bases in the middle. Germline V gene sequence: CDR1 SEHNR, CDR2 FQNEAQ (reference sequence). CDR3 length: 14 residues. This CDR3 reads CASRRLDNSYEQYF. The sequenced CDR3 bases are TGTGCCAGCAGACGCTTGGACAACTCCTACGAG.

As to this clone: The sequence runs out 3 residues before the end of the CDR3; the remainder is reconstructed from the germline J gene. The chain carries TRBV7-3 and TRBJ2-1, with 13 positions matching TRBD2. Germline CDR1 and CDR2: SGHTA and FQGTGA. V shed 5 bases and J 9 bases; nucleotides not matched to a gene: 10. The CDR3 contains 16 residues. CDR3 residues: CASSPSRTSGGVEQFF. The CDR3 bases that were read are TGTGCCAGCAGCCCCTCCCGGACTAGCGGGGGCGTTGAG.

In regard to this clone: The read ends 3 residues shy of where the CDR3 ends; the end is completed using the germline J gene. The chain recombines TRBV29-1 with TRBJ2-3; 10 bases are shared with TRBD2. Looked up from germline, CDR1 is SQVTM and CDR2 is ANQGSEA. This CDR3 has 14 amino acids. The DNA read from the CDR3 is TGCAGCGTTGACGCGACTAGCGGGCGGGAGACG. It codes for CSVDATSGRET. The entire CDR3 reads CSVDATSGRETQYF.